Below, one TCR beta chain is given with its context. Germline V gives CDR1 KGHDR, CDR2 SFDVKD. Trimming cost V 7 bases and J 11 bases, with 20 bases left between them. The CDR3 covers 14 residues. The sample comes from a study of control samples from healthy donors and cancer patients. Libraries were prepared by immunoSEQ multiplex PCR; TCRdb keeps only in-frame clonotypes and omits some of them. This table has about 88,000 clones, more than 85% appearing once. The chain recombines TRBV24-1 with TRBJ2-1, with D tentatively TRBD2 (5 bases). Material: blood. This sequence was found in a young man in good health. CDR3: CATSSHMEAQKQFF. The CDR3 DNA reads as TGTGCCACCAGCTCCCATATGGAGGCCCAGAAGCAGTTCTTC.